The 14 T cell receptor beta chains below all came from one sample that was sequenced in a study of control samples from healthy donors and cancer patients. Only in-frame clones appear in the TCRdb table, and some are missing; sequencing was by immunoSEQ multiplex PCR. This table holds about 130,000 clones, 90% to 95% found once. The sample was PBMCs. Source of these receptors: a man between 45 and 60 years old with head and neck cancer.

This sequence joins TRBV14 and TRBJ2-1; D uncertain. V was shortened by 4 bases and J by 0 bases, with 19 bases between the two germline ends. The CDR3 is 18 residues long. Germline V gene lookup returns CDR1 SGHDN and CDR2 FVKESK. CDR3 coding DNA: TGTGCCAGCAGCCCACTCCCCGGCCAGCAGAGCTCCTACAATGAGCAGTTCTTC. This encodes CASSPLPGQQSSYNEQFF.

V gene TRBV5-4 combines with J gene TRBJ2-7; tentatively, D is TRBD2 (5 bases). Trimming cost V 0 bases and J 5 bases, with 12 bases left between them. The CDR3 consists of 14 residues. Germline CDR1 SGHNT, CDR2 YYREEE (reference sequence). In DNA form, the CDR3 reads TGTGCCAGCAGCTTGGGCGCCGGGAACAACGAGCAGTACTTC. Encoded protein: CASSLGAGNNEQYF.

The CDR3 DNA is TGTGCCAGCAGCTCTGGGCCGGGGAAGTACTTC. Residues: CASSSGPGKYF. The V call is TRBV5-8, the J call TRBJ2-4; D is perhaps TRBD2 (5 bases). Germline values: CDR1 SGHTS, CDR2 YDEGEE. This CDR3 has 11 amino acids. The ends were cut back, 3 bases at V and 14 bases at J, with 12 bases in the middle.

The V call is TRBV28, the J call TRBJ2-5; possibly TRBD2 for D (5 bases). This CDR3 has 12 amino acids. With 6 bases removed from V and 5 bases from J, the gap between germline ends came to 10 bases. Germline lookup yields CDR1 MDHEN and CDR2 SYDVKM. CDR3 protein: CASSSGRETQYF. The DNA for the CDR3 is TGTGCCAGCAGCAGCGGTAGGGAGACCCAGTACTTC.

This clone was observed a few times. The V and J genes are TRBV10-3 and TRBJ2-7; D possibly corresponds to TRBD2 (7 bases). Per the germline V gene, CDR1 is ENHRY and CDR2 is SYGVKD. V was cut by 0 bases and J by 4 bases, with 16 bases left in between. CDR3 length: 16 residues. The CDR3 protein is CAISESGGPTGYEQYF. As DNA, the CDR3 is TGTGCCATCAGTGAGTCGGGGGGGCCAACAGGGTACGAGCAGTACTTC.

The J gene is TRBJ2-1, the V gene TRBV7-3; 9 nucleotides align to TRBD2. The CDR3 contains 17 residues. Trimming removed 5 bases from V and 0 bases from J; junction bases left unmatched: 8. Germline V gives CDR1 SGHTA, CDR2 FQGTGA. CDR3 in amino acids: CASSRFSGGHSYNEQFF. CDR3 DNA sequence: TGTGCCAGCAGCCGATTTAGCGGGGGCCACTCCTACAATGAGCAGTTCTTC.

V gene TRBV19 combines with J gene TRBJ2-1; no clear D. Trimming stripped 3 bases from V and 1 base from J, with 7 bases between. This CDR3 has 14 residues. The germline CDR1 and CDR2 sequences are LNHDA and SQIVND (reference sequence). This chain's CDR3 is CASSIGSSYNEQFF. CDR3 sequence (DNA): TGTGCCAGTAGTATTGGGTCTTCCTACAATGAGCAGTTCTTC.

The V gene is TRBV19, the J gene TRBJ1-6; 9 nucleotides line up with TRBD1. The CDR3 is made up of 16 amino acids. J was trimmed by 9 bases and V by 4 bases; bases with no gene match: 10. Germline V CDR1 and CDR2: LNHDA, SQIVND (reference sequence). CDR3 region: CASSREPGQGISPLHF. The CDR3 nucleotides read TGTGCCAGTAGTAGAGAACCGGGACAGGGAATTTCACCCCTCCACTTT.

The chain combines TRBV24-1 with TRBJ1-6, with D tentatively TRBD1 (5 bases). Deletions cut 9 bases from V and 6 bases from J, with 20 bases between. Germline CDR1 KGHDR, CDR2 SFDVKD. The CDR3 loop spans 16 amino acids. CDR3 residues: CATPRGLKLANSPLHF. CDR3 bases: TGTGCCACCCCGAGGGGCCTAAAATTGGCTAATTCACCCCTCCACTTT.

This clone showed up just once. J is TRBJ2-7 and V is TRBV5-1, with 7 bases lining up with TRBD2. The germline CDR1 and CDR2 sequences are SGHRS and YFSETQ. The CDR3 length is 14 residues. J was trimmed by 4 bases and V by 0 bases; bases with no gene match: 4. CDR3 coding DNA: TGCGCCAGCAGCTTGGGGCCCGGGGGGTACGAGCAGTACTTC. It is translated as CASSLGPGGYEQYF.

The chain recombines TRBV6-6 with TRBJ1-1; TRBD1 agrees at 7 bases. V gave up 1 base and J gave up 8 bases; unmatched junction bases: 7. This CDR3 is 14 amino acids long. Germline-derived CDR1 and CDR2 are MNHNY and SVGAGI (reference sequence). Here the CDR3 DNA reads TGTGCCAGCAGTTACTGGGACAGCACTACCGAAGCTTTCTTT. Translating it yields CASSYWDSTTEAFF.

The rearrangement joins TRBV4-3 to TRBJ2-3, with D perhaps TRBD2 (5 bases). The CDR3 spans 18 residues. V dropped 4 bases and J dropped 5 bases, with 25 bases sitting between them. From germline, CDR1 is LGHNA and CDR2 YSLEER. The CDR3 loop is CASSPARLRGIGVDTQYF. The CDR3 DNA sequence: TGCGCCAGCAGCCCAGCGAGGCTCCGCGGTATCGGGGTAGATACGCAGTATTTT.

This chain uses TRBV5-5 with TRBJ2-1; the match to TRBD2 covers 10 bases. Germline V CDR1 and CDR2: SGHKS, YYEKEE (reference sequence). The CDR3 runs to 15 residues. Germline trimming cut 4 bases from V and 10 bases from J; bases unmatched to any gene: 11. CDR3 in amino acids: CASSPDSGGLGEQFF. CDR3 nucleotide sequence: TGTGCCAGCAGCCCCGATAGCGGGGGGCTAGGGGAGCAGTTCTTC.

In DNA form, the CDR3 reads TGTGCCAGCAGCACTCGGACAGGGAGAGGTGTGGATACGCAGTATTTT. Its protein is CASSTRTGRGVDTQYF. The chain links TRBV7-2 to TRBJ2-3; 8 positions match TRBD1. Per the germline V gene, CDR1 is SGHTA and CDR2 is FQGNSA. The ends lost 5 bases at V and 6 bases at J; junction bases unmatched: 13. The CDR3 has 16 amino acids.